These 24 T cell receptor beta chains were all obtained from the same sample, sequenced in a study of blood T cells in healthy people across ages. PCR was performed a second time for roughly 6 to 12 cycles using a sample-barcoded 5' primer and a J-beta primer mix. From the 5' RACE reads, TCRdb called clonotypes with MiXCR, one entry per CDR3 protein. The sample holds about 580,000 distinct CDR3 sequences, around half seen once. Sequenced: blood. The receptor set was obtained from a man at least 80 years old in good health.

The chain combines TRBV27 with TRBJ2-1; the D gene is possibly TRBD1 (5 bases). V shed 2 bases and J shed 4 bases, with 18 bases lying between them. Germline V gene lookup returns CDR1 MNHEY and CDR2 SMNVEV (reference sequence). The CDR3 length is 17 residues. DNA for the CDR3: TGTGCCAGCAGTTTAGGGCCCAGCAGGGCCATATACAATGAGCAGTTCTTC. It codes for CASSLGPSRAIYNEQFF.

The chain links TRBV6-2 or TRBV6-3 to TRBJ2-3; no definite D call. Germline V CDR1 and CDR2: MNHEY, SVGEGT. The V gene lost 0 bases and the J gene lost 2 bases, with 15 bases spanning the gap. This CDR3 is built from 17 residues. The CDR3 DNA sequence: TGTGCCAGCAGTTACTCTTCTAGGCAGCTGGACACAGATACGCAGTATTTT. Its translation is CASSYSSRQLDTDTQYF.

The rearrangement uses TRBV4-2 and TRBJ2-7; 9 nucleotides match TRBD2. Germline V gene data show CDR1 as LGHNA and CDR2 as YNFKEQ. There are 15 residues in the CDR3. The J segment lost 0 bases and the V segment lost 5 bases, leaving 5 bases of the junction unmatched. In DNA, the CDR3 is TGTGCCAGCAGCTATAGCGGGGGACACTCCTACGAGCAGTACTTC. Its protein is CASSYSGGHSYEQYF.

This clonotype was seen more than once but under ten times. CDR3 in amino acids: CASSRGLGVHEQYF. CDR3 DNA sequence: TGTGCCAGCAGTCGTGGCTTAGGGGTCCACGAGCAGTACTTC. The chain couples TRBV28 to TRBJ2-7, with D perhaps TRBD1 (5 bases). V was cut by 5 bases and J by 5 bases, with 16 bases left in between. CDR1 is MDHEN, CDR2 SYDVKM, per germline. The CDR3 contains 14 residues.

The chain recombines TRBV4-3 with TRBJ1-2; D possibly corresponds to TRBD1 (6 bases). The CDR3 has 14 residues. V lost 0 bases and J 8 bases, leaving 13 bases between the germline ends. Germline V gene lookup returns CDR1 LGHNA and CDR2 YSLEER. CDR3 sequence: CASSQDRGGRGYTF. The CDR3 DNA reads TGCGCCAGCAGCCAAGACAGGGGAGGTCGGGGCTACACCTTC.

Ten or more counts support this clonotype. The chain employs TRBV6-6 and TRBJ1-5; D call uncertain. Per the germline V gene, CDR1 is MNHNY and CDR2 is SVGAGI (reference sequence). This CDR3 contains 13 residues. V was cut by 9 bases and J by 1 base, with 10 bases left in between. The CDR3 sequence: CASRGGSNQPQHF. As DNA, the CDR3 is TGTGCCAGTAGAGGAGGGAGCAATCAGCCCCAGCATTTT.

The sample holds a few counts of this clonotype. The chain is built from TRBV4-2 and TRBJ2-3, with D unresolved. This CDR3 is 14 amino acids long. V lost 2 bases to trimming and J lost 2 bases, with 8 bases between them. Germline-derived CDR1 and CDR2 are LGHNA and YNFKEQ. CDR3 bases: TGTGCCAGCAGCCAAACCCCAAACACAGATACGCAGTATTTT. Its protein is CASSQTPNTDTQYF.

The rearrangement joins TRBV20-1 to TRBJ1-2; D is unresolved. The length of the CDR3 is 14 residues. Germline CDR1 is DFQATT and CDR2 is SNEGSKA (reference sequence). Trimming shortened V by 1 base and J by 8 bases, and 17 bases separated the two germline ends. The CDR3 loop is CSARAPGDLGGYTF. CDR3 DNA sequence: TGCAGTGCTAGAGCCCCCGGAGACTTAGGGGGCTACACCTTC.

A word on this clonotype: This may stem from a read error, because a much larger clone lies one nucleotide away. J is TRBJ2-2 and V is TRBV27; TRBD2 matches 7 bases. The V segment lost 6 bases and the J segment 6 bases; nucleotides outside the gene matches: 13. The CDR3 sequence is 16 residues long. Germline V lookup: CDR1 MNHEY, CDR2 SMNVEV (reference sequence). DNA of the CDR3: TGTGCCAGCAGGCCTTTGGGGGGGTCTGGGGCCGGGGAGCTGTTTTTT. The encoded protein is CASRPLGGSGAGELFF.

This clonotype was recorded a few times. V and J are TRBV20-1 and TRBJ2-1, with TRBD1 identical over 8 bases. The V gene end was trimmed by 4 bases and the J gene end by 10 bases; junction bases not matched to a gene: 12. This CDR3 contains 14 residues. Per the germline V gene, CDR1 is DFQATT and CDR2 is SNEGSKA (reference sequence). CDR3 bases: TGCAGTGCTACAGGGGGACAGGCGGCGAGGGAGCAGTTCTTC. Its protein is CSATGGQAAREQFF.

A remark on this clonotype: Just one base apart from a much larger clone, this may be a read error. The J gene is TRBJ2-3, the V gene TRBV9; D is unresolved. Germline values: CDR1 SGDLS, CDR2 YYNGEE. This CDR3 region has 15 residues. CDR3 in DNA: TGTGCCGGCAGCGCCTCAGACTGGCACACAGATACGCAGTATTTT. It codes for CAGSASDWHTDTQYF.

This rearrangement joins TRBV20-1 to TRBJ2-1; 13 nucleotides line up with TRBD2. Germline CDR1 DFQATT, CDR2 SNEGSKA (reference sequence). The CDR3 is 15 residues long. V trimming: 4 bases; J trimming: 5 bases; junction bases outside the gene matches: 5. The CDR3 loop is CSATSGLAGNNEQFF. CDR3 nucleotide sequence: TGCAGTGCTACATCGGGACTAGCGGGAAACAATGAGCAGTTCTTC.

The chain couples TRBV5-6 to TRBJ2-3; tentative D call: TRBD1 (6 bases). In germline, CDR1 is SGHDT, CDR2 YYEEEE. The CDR3 spans 15 residues. V lost 4 bases and J 2 bases, leaving 14 bases between the germline ends. CDR3 in amino acids: CASSQEDRYTDTQYF. The CDR3 nucleotides are TGTGCCAGCAGCCAGGAGGACAGATACACAGATACGCAGTATTTT.

In this sample, this clonotype turned up a few times. With a much larger clone just one base away, this may be a read error. This CDR3 reads CASSGTGPSYEQYF. Here the CDR3 DNA reads TGCGCCAGCAGCGGGACAGGGCCTTCCTACGAGCAGTACTTC. The V and J genes are TRBV5-1 and TRBJ2-7, with TRBD1 matching over 9 bases. Germline assignment: CDR1 SGHRS and CDR2 YFSETQ. After removal of 4 bases from V and 1 base from J, the junction contained 3 bases not matched to a gene. The CDR3 is made up of 14 amino acids.

The chain recombines TRBV29-1 with TRBJ1-1; D is perhaps TRBD1 (6 bases). The germline V and J ends were trimmed by 0 bases and 1 base, with 12 bases remaining between them. The CDR3 sequence is 15 residues long. Germline V gene data show CDR1 as SQVTM and CDR2 as ANQGSEA. The CDR3 here is CSVEDPDRQNTEAFF. CDR3 DNA: TGCAGCGTTGAAGACCCGGACAGACAGAACACTGAAGCTTTCTTT.

The chain links TRBV29-1 to TRBJ2-1; possible D gene TRBD1, 7 bases. CDR1 is SQVTM, CDR2 ANQGSEA, per germline. Trimming removed 7 bases at V and 6 bases at J, with 16 bases between. The CDR3 contains 13 residues. CDR3 protein: CSGETGRINEQFF. CDR3 nucleotide sequence: TGCAGCGGCGAGACAGGGAGGATCAATGAGCAGTTCTTC.

This chain connects TRBV7-9 to TRBJ1-2, with a possible D match to TRBD1 (5 bases). CDR1 and CDR2 from the germline V gene are SEHNR and FQNEAQ (reference sequence). This CDR3 has 15 amino acids. The V end lost 8 bases, the J end lost 2 bases, and 18 bases lay between the germline ends. The CDR3 DNA reads as TGTGCCAGCGGGGGGACGACAGCAGTAAACTATGGCTACACCTTC. Encoded protein: CASGGTTAVNYGYTF.

This clonotype came up many times. The chain has TRBV6-5 and TRBJ1-2; 7 bases agree with TRBD1. Losses at the gene ends were 4 bases for V and 4 bases for J; bases not matched to a gene: 12. Germline V CDR1 and CDR2: MNHEY, SVGAGI. The CDR3 contains 16 residues. The CDR3 bases are TGTGCCAGCAGTTCCGACCTACTGGACAGGACCTATGGCTACACCTTC. Encoded protein: CASSSDLLDRTYGYTF.

The V call is TRBV10-3, the J call TRBJ2-7; maybe TRBD2 (6 bases). The CDR3 runs to 13 residues. V was cut by 7 bases and J by 3 bases, with 13 bases left in between. Germline CDR1 reads ENHRY; CDR2 reads SYGVKD. CDR3 sequence: CAITRDSYYEQYF. The CDR3 DNA reads TGTGCCATCACGCGGGACTCGTACTACGAGCAGTACTTC.

This clonotype has more than one count but fewer than ten. The chain has TRBV7-2 and TRBJ1-1; TRBD1 is a possible D gene (6 bases). The CDR3 runs 15 residues. Germline CDR1 is SGHTA and CDR2 is FQGNSA. V lost 3 bases to trimming and J lost 4 bases, with 15 bases between them. The CDR3 DNA reads as TGTGCCAGCAGCTTGGCGCCAGGGGTGGGCACTGAAGCTTTCTTT. Translating it yields CASSLAPGVGTEAFF. The entire variable domain, with the rest obtained from reference TRBV7-2 and TRBJ1-1, is as follows: GAGVSQSPSNKVTEKGKDVELRCDPISGHTALYWYRQSLGQGLEFLIYFQGNSAPDKSGLPSDRFSAERTGGSVSTLTIQRTQQEDSAVYLCASSLAPGVGTEAFFGQGTRLTVV.

The gene calls are TRBV20-1 and TRBJ2-5, with D possibly being TRBD1 (5 bases). V lost 1 base, J lost 1 base, and 7 bases lay in between. This CDR3 has 13 residues. The V gene's germline CDR1 is DFQATT and CDR2 SNEGSKA (reference sequence). The CDR3 sequence is CSARGQIQETQYF. In DNA, the CDR3 is TGCAGTGCTAGAGGACAGATCCAAGAGACCCAGTACTTC.

The sample holds a few counts of this clonotype. The chain uses TRBV4-1 and TRBJ1-1; D gene unclear. This CDR3 has 15 residues. Germline V lookup: CDR1 MGHRA, CDR2 YSYEKL. Between the trimmed V and J ends, which lost 5 bases and 5 bases, there was a span of 18 bases. The CDR3 loop reads CASSKTRAGGTEAFF. The CDR3 bases are TGCGCCAGCAGCAAAACCCGGGCAGGAGGGACTGAAGCTTTCTTT.

The chain links TRBV21-1 to TRBJ2-1. TRBV21-1 is deemed a pseudogene. The CDR3 runs 15 residues. The CDR3 is CASSKVSNSHNEQFF. The DNA of the CDR3 is TGTGCCAGCAGCAAAGTCTCCAACAGCCACAATGAGCAGTTCTTC.

The CDR3 region is CSARPAAENTGELFF. The DNA of the CDR3 is TGCAGTGCTAGACCGGCTGCGGAGAACACCGGGGAGCTGTTTTTT. This chain joins TRBV20-1 and TRBJ2-2; no clear D. Germline CDR1 is DFQATT and CDR2 is SNEGSKA (reference sequence). V was clipped by 2 bases and J by 1 base, with 11 bases between them. This CDR3 is 15 amino acids long.